This T cell receptor beta chain was captured in a study of cytotoxic CD8 clonotypes in ibrutinib-treated CLL. Around 2.2 micrograms of genomic DNA came from cryopreserved PBMCs for TCR beta libraries. Overall study findings and caveats: Clonality was higher at baseline than in age-matched healthy donors and tracked circulating CD8+ T-cell counts. Under treatment, the uncommon public clonotypes either contracted or remained stable.

CDR1 and CDR2 from the germline V gene are SGHTA and FQGTGA. Between the trimmed V and J ends, which lost 4 bases and 6 bases, there was a span of 14 bases. The CDR3 is 14 residues long. This clone was seen only a few times. Its antigen is not known. Data came from immunoSEQ multiplex PCR; TCRdb stores just in-frame clones and leaves some out. The sample yields about 140,000 clones, around 93% seen once. The sequenced sample was PBMCs, obtained after 12 months of ibrutinib treatment. The chain links TRBV7-3 to TRBJ2-3; D is uncertain. The TCR originated in a human donor with chronic lymphocytic leukemia. The CDR3 sequence: CASSYRPAQDTQYF. CDR3 sequence (DNA): TGTGCCAGCAGCTACCGACCGGCGCAGGATACGCAGTATTTT.